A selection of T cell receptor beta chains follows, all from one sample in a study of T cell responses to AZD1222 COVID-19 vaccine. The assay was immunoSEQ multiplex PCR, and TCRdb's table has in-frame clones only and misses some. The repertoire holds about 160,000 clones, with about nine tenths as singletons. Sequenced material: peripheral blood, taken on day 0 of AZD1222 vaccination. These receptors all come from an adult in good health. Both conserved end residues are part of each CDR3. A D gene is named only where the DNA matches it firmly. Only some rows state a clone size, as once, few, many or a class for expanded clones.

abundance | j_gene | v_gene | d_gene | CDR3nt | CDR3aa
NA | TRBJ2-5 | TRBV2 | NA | TGTGCCAGCAGTGAAGCGCGTGCGCGGCAGCTGCAAGAGACCCAGTACTTC | CASSEARARQLQETQYF
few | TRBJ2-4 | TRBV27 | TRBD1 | TGTGCCAGCAGCCGAGACAGGGACACCAAAAACATTCAGTACTTC | CASSRDRDTKNIQYF
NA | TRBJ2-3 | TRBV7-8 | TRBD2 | TGTGCCAGCAGCTTAGTGGCTAGCGGTCCAGATACGCAGTATTTT | CASSLVASGPDTQYF
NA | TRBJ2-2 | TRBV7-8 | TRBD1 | TGTGCCAGCAGCTTACTCCCAGGGGGAAAGAACACCGGGGAGCTGTTTTTT | CASSLLPGGKNTGELFF
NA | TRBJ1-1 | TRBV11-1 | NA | TGTGCCAGCAGCTTATCTGTGAGGGGAAGCGACACTGAAGCTTTCTTT | CASSLSVRGSDTEAFF
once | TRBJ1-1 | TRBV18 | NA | TGTGCCAGCTCACCCTATTTAGGGGGGACTGAAGCTTTCTTT | CASSPYLGGTEAFF
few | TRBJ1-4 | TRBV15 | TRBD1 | TGTGCCACCAGCCAGACAGGGGGAAGGACTAATGAAAAACTGTTTTTT | CATSQTGGRTNEKLFF
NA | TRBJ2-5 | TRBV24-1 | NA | TGTGCCACCAGTGATTTAAGGGGCGGAGAGACCCAGTACTTC | CATSDLRGGETQYF
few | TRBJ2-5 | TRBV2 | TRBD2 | TGTGCCAGCAGCGCTAGCGGGGGGGCGACCCAAGAGACCCAGTACTTC | CASSASGGATQETQYF
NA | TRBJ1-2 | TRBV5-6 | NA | TGTGCCAGCAGCTTGGCTACTACAGCCACCTATGGCTACACCTTC | CASSLATTATYGYTF
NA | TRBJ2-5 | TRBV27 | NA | TGTGCCAGCAGTGGCCGGGCCCGGGAGACCCAGTACTTC | CASSGRARETQYF
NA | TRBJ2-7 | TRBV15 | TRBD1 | TGTGCCACCAGCAGAGGGGGACAGGGGGCGTTGGAGCAGTACTTC | CATSRGGQGALEQYF
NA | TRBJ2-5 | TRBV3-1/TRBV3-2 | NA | TGTGCCAGCAGCCAAGATACAGGGGAGACCCAGTACTTC | CASSQDTGETQYF
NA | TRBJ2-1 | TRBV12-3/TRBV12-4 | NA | TGTGCCAGCAGTTTAGCGCGGCAGACCGAGCAGTTCTTC | CASSLARQTEQFF
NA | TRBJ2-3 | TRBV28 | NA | TGTGCCAGCAGTTTCGCTGGGGGGTCAGATACGCAGTATTTT | CASSFAGGSDTQYF
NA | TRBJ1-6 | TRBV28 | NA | TGTGCCAGCAGTTCCGTTGCAGCGGGTTCACCCCTCCACTTT | CASSSVAAGSPLHF
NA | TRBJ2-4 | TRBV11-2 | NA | TGTGCCAGCAGCTTATGGGGTGAAGGGGGCAAAAACATTCAGTACTTC | CASSLWGEGGKNIQYF
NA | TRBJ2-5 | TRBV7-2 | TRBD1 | TGTGCCAGCAGCGAATGGCGGACAGGTCAAAAAGAGACCCAGTACTTC | CASSEWRTGQKETQYF
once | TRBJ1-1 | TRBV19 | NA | TGTGCCAGTAGCACGAGAGGGGCGGGAACTGAAGCTTTCTTT | CASSTRGAGTEAFF
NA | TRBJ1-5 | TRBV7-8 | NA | TGTGCCAGCAGCTTGGGATATAGCAATCAGCCCCAGCATTTT | CASSLGYSNQPQHF
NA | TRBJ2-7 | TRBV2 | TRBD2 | TGTGCCAGCAGTGTTGATGGGGGGGACGAGCAGTACTTC | CASSVDGGDEQYF
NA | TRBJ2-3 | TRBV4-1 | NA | TGCGCCAGCAGCCAAGATGGTGTGCAGGGACCTAGCACAGATACGCAGTATTTT | CASSQDGVQGPSTDTQYF
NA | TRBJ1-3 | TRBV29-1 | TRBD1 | TGCAGCGGGACAGGGGGAACAGGAGGAAACACCATATATTTT | CSGTGGTGGNTIYF
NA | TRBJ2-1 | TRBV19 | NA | TGTGCCAGTAGTACGACAGCCAACGGGGTCTACAATGAGCAGTTCTTC | CASSTTANGVYNEQFF
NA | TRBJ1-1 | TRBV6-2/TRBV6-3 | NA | TGTGCCAGCAGCTTTATAAAGAGGAACACTGAAGCTTTCTTT | CASSFIKRNTEAFF
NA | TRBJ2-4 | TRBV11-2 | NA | TGTGCCAGCAGCCCCGGGACCCTTCAGTACTTC | CASSPGTLQYF
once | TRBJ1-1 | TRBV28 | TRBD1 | TGTGCCAGCAGGCGACAGGGCATCAACACTGAAGCTTTCTTT | CASRRQGINTEAFF
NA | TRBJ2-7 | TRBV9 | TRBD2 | TGTGCCAGCAGCTCGACTAGCGGGAGTCACTACGAGCAGTACTTC | CASSSTSGSHYEQYF
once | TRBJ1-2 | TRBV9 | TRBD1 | TGTGCCAGCAGCGCCATTTCAGGGGGATCTGGCTACACCTTC | CASSAISGGSGYTF
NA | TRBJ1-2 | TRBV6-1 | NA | TGTGCCAGCAGTGACCTACAGGGAATTGGGACTTATGGCTACACCTTC | CASSDLQGIGTYGYTF
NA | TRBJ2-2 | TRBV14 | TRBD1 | TGTGCCAGCAGGTCTTCCGGGACAGGGACCGGGGAGCTGTTTTTT | CASRSSGTGTGELFF
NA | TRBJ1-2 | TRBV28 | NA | TGTGCCAGCAGTGTAGGGACGTATGGCTACACCTTC | CASSVGTYGYTF
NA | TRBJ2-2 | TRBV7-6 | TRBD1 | TGTGCCAGCAGCTTAGTTTTCGGACAGGGGTTCGGGGAGCTGTTTTTT | CASSLVFGQGFGELFF
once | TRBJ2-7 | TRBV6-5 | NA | TGTGCCAGCAGAAGAGACAGGAATGTCTACGAGCAGTACTTC | CASRRDRNVYEQYF